This is a list of T cell receptor beta chains from one sample in a study of blood T cell repertoires in COVID-19. Repertoires were generated with immunoSEQ multiplex PCR, while TCRdb's copy carries only in-frame clones and drops some. Seen here are over 150,000 clones, about 83% observed once, and the top ten hold roughly 8.6%. Specimen: peripheral blood. These receptors were collected from a man in his 60s with acute or convalescent COVID-19. Each CDR3 is given with its conserved first and last residue. The order of the fields is D gene, V gene, clone size, J gene, CDR3 DNA, CDR3 protein. D genes are given only for firm matches. Size is stated for part of the rows, as once, few or many counts, or as a class when the clone is expanded.

d_gene: .
v_gene: TRBV5-5
abundance: few
j_gene: TRBJ1-4
CDR3nt: TGTGCCAGCAGCGCTCAGGGAGGCGAACTGTTTTTT
CDR3aa: CASSAQGGELFF

d_gene: .
v_gene: TRBV7-8
abundance: .
j_gene: TRBJ2-3
CDR3nt: TGTGCCAGCAGCCCCCTGACTAGAGATACGCAGTATTTT
CDR3aa: CASSPLTRDTQYF

d_gene: TRBD2
v_gene: TRBV4-1
abundance: .
j_gene: TRBJ2-7
CDR3nt: TGCGCCAGCAGCTCTGGACTAGCGGGGGCTTACGAGCAGTACTTC
CDR3aa: CASSSGLAGAYEQYF

d_gene: .
v_gene: TRBV1
abundance: .
j_gene: TRBJ2-3
CDR3nt: TGCACCAGCAGCCAAGCTACCTTCCTCCTAGCGGGGACAGATACGCAGTATTTT
CDR3aa: CTSSQATFLLAGTDTQYF

d_gene: TRBD1
v_gene: TRBV11-2
abundance: .
j_gene: TRBJ1-2
CDR3nt: TGTGCCAGCAGCTTAACCGGGACAGGGGTTGGCTACACCTTC
CDR3aa: CASSLTGTGVGYTF

d_gene: TRBD1
v_gene: TRBV20-1
abundance: .
j_gene: TRBJ2-7
CDR3nt: TGCAGTGCTAGTTTACAGGGGACCTACGAGCAGTACTTC
CDR3aa: CSASLQGTYEQYF

d_gene: .
v_gene: TRBV11-2
abundance: once
j_gene: TRBJ2-3
CDR3nt: TGTGCCAGCAGCTTCCGGGATACGCAGTATTTT
CDR3aa: CASSFRDTQYF

d_gene: .
v_gene: TRBV5-6
abundance: few
j_gene: TRBJ1-2
CDR3nt: TGTGCCAGCAGCGCCTTACAGGGCCGTTCTAACTATGGCTACACCTTC
CDR3aa: CASSALQGRSNYGYTF

d_gene: TRBD1
v_gene: TRBV25-1
abundance: .
j_gene: TRBJ2-3
CDR3nt: TGTGCCAGCAGTGGGTTTATGGACAGGAGGCCAGATACGCAGTATTTT
CDR3aa: CASSGFMDRRPDTQYF

d_gene: TRBD1
v_gene: TRBV6-5
abundance: .
j_gene: TRBJ2-1
CDR3nt: TGTGCCAGCAGAGCTGCGGACAGGAGCAATGAGCAGTTCTTC
CDR3aa: CASRAADRSNEQFF

d_gene: .
v_gene: TRBV6-4
abundance: .
j_gene: TRBJ2-4
CDR3nt: TGTGCCAGCAAACTCTGGGACACTGCTTTAGCCAAAAACATTCAGTACTTC
CDR3aa: CASKLWDTALAKNIQYF

d_gene: TRBD2
v_gene: TRBV19
abundance: .
j_gene: TRBJ2-1
CDR3nt: TGTGCCAGTAGTATTAGCGGGGGGAATGAGCAGTTCTTC
CDR3aa: CASSISGGNEQFF

d_gene: .
v_gene: TRBV19
abundance: .
j_gene: TRBJ2-7
CDR3nt: TGTGCCAGTAGTATAGGTCCGGGGGTGGAACAGTACTTC
CDR3aa: CASSIGPGVEQYF

d_gene: .
v_gene: TRBV11-1
abundance: .
j_gene: TRBJ1-1
CDR3nt: TGTGCCAGCAGCTTAGGGACAGTACAGGAAGCTTTCTTT
CDR3aa: CASSLGTVQEAFF

d_gene: TRBD1
v_gene: TRBV6-5
abundance: once
j_gene: TRBJ1-5
CDR3nt: TGTGCCAGCAGTTTGGACAGGGGAGCGGCTCAGCCCCAGCATTTT
CDR3aa: CASSLDRGAAQPQHF

d_gene: .
v_gene: TRBV12-3/TRBV12-4
abundance: .
j_gene: TRBJ1-1
CDR3nt: TGTGCCAGCAGTTCCTCAGGGGAAGCTTTCTTT
CDR3aa: CASSSSGEAFF

d_gene: TRBD1
v_gene: TRBV11-3
abundance: few
j_gene: TRBJ2-3
CDR3nt: TGTGCCAGCAGCTCTCGGACAGGGGAGGCAGATACGCAGTATTTT
CDR3aa: CASSSRTGEADTQYF

d_gene: .
v_gene: TRBV7-8
abundance: .
j_gene: TRBJ2-3
CDR3nt: TGTGCCAGCAGCTTAATCGGTGCCAGCACAGATACGCAGTATTTT
CDR3aa: CASSLIGASTDTQYF

d_gene: TRBD1
v_gene: TRBV7-2
abundance: .
j_gene: TRBJ1-6
CDR3nt: TGTGCCAGCAGCTCTTGGGGGACAGGGGTCGATTCACCCCTCCACTTT
CDR3aa: CASSSWGTGVDSPLHF

d_gene: TRBD1
v_gene: TRBV3-1/TRBV3-2
abundance: .
j_gene: TRBJ1-1
CDR3nt: TGTGCCAGCAGCCACATAGGGACAGGGGGCTCAAGGGTCACTGAAGCTTTCTTT
CDR3aa: CASSHIGTGGSRVTEAFF

d_gene: .
v_gene: TRBV4-1
abundance: .
j_gene: TRBJ1-2
CDR3nt: TGCGCCAGCAGCCAAGTCGGTCGGGGGGTAACTGGCTACACCTTC
CDR3aa: CASSQVGRGVTGYTF

d_gene: TRBD2
v_gene: TRBV5-1
abundance: few
j_gene: TRBJ2-7
CDR3nt: TGCGCCAGCAGCTTGGTTCCTAGCGGGGGGCTCCTAGCCTACGAGCAGTACTTC
CDR3aa: CASSLVPSGGLLAYEQYF

d_gene: TRBD2
v_gene: TRBV3-1/TRBV3-2
abundance: .
j_gene: TRBJ2-1
CDR3nt: TGTGCCAGCAGCCAAGATAAAGCGGGGGGCTCCTACAATGAGCAGTTCTTC
CDR3aa: CASSQDKAGGSYNEQFF

d_gene: .
v_gene: TRBV30
abundance: .
j_gene: TRBJ1-1
CDR3nt: TGTGCCTGGAGTGCTAAAAGACCCTCCTTCGGACAGATGAACACTGAAGCTTTCTTT
CDR3aa: CAWSAKRPSFGQMNTEAFF

d_gene: .
v_gene: TRBV2
abundance: .
j_gene: TRBJ2-7
CDR3nt: TGTGCCAGCAGGGAACTGACAGGTCCCAGCTCCTACGAGCAGTACTTC
CDR3aa: CASRELTGPSSYEQYF

d_gene: .
v_gene: TRBV2
abundance: .
j_gene: TRBJ1-1
CDR3nt: TGTGCCAGCAGTGAAGGGGCAGGGGCGTATGGCACTGAAGCTTTCTTT
CDR3aa: CASSEGAGAYGTEAFF

d_gene: TRBD2
v_gene: TRBV5-1
abundance: .
j_gene: TRBJ2-3
CDR3nt: TGCGCCAGCAGCTCCGCGGGGGGTATCACAGATACGCAGTATTTT
CDR3aa: CASSSAGGITDTQYF

d_gene: TRBD1
v_gene: TRBV2
abundance: .
j_gene: TRBJ2-2
CDR3nt: TGTGCCAGCAGACCCGACAGGGGGTACGGCGGGGAGCTGTTTTTT
CDR3aa: CASRPDRGYGGELFF

d_gene: TRBD1
v_gene: TRBV25-1
abundance: .
j_gene: TRBJ2-3
CDR3nt: TGTGCCAGCAGTCCGGGACAGGGGAACGCAGATACGCAGTATTTT
CDR3aa: CASSPGQGNADTQYF

d_gene: .
v_gene: TRBV6-5
abundance: once
j_gene: TRBJ1-2
CDR3nt: TGTGCCAGCAGTTACTCGGGGGACATTAACTATGGCTACACCTTC
CDR3aa: CASSYSGDINYGYTF

d_gene: .
v_gene: TRBV7-2
abundance: .
j_gene: TRBJ2-3
CDR3nt: TGTGCCAGCAGCCGGGACATCTCTAGCACAGATACGCAGTATTTT
CDR3aa: CASSRDISSTDTQYF

d_gene: TRBD1
v_gene: TRBV7-2
abundance: .
j_gene: TRBJ2-7
CDR3nt: TGTGCCAGCAGCTTAGGGCAGGGGGCGGGGGAGCAGTACTTC
CDR3aa: CASSLGQGAGEQYF

d_gene: .
v_gene: TRBV5-1
abundance: .
j_gene: TRBJ2-1
CDR3nt: TGCGCCAGCAGCGTTGACCAGCGGGCTTACAATGAGCAGTTCTTC
CDR3aa: CASSVDQRAYNEQFF

d_gene: .
v_gene: TRBV4-1
abundance: .
j_gene: TRBJ1-1
CDR3nt: TGCGCCAGCAGCCAAGACCTTCTCTCCACTGAAGCTTTCTTT
CDR3aa: CASSQDLLSTEAFF

d_gene: .
v_gene: TRBV7-9
abundance: .
j_gene: TRBJ1-2
CDR3nt: TGTGCCAGCAGCTTAACAGGGTCCCCTGCAGTCTATGGCTACACCTTC
CDR3aa: CASSLTGSPAVYGYTF

d_gene: TRBD1
v_gene: TRBV30
abundance: .
j_gene: TRBJ1-4
CDR3nt: TGTGCCTGGAAGGGACAGGCGGATGAAAAACTGTTTTTT
CDR3aa: CAWKGQADEKLFF

d_gene: .
v_gene: TRBV7-6
abundance: .
j_gene: TRBJ2-1
CDR3nt: TGTGCCAGCAGCTTAGCGCACGGGAGCTCCTACAATGAGCAGTTCTTC
CDR3aa: CASSLAHGSSYNEQFF

d_gene: .
v_gene: TRBV2
abundance: once
j_gene: TRBJ2-1
CDR3nt: TGTGCCAGCAGCCGGACGGGGAGCTCCTACAATGAGCAGTTCTTC
CDR3aa: CASSRTGSSYNEQFF

d_gene: TRBD2
v_gene: TRBV7-8
abundance: .
j_gene: TRBJ2-7
CDR3nt: TGTGCCAGCAGCGAGAGACTAGCGGGGGCTTACGAGCAGTACTTC
CDR3aa: CASSERLAGAYEQYF

d_gene: .
v_gene: TRBV19
abundance: once
j_gene: TRBJ2-5
CDR3nt: TGTGCCAGTAGTATCCGGACAGGACGGGGGCAAGAGACCCAGTACTTC
CDR3aa: CASSIRTGRGQETQYF

d_gene: .
v_gene: TRBV3-1/TRBV3-2
abundance: few
j_gene: TRBJ1-1
CDR3nt: TGTGCCAGCAGCCAAGATGTGGGAGGAGCTTTCTTT
CDR3aa: CASSQDVGGAFF

d_gene: .
v_gene: TRBV6-5
abundance: .
j_gene: TRBJ2-4
CDR3nt: TGTGCCAGCAGCCCCGGCAGGGGCAACATTCAGTACTTC
CDR3aa: CASSPGRGNIQYF